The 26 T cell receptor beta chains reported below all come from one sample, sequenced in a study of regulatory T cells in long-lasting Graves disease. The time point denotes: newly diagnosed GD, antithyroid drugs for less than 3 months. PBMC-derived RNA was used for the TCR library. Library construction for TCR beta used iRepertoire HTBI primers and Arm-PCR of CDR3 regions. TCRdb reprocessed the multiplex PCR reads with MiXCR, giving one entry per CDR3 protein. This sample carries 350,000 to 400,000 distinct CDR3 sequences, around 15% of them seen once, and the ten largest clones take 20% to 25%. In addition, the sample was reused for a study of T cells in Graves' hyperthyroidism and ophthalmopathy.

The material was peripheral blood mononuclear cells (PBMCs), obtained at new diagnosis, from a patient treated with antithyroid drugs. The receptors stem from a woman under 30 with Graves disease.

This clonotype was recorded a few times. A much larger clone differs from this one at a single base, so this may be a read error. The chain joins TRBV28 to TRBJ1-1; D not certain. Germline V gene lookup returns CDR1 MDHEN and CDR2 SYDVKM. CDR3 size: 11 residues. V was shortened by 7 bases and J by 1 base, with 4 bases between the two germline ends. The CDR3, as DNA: TGTGCCAGCAAGGAGAACACTGAAGCTTTCTTT. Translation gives CASKENTEAFF.

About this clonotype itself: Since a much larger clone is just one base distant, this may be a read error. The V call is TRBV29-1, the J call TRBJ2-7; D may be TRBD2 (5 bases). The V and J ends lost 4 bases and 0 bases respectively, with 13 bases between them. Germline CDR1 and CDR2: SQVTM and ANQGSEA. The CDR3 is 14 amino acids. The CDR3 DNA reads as TGCAGCGTTGTCCGACTACAGAGCTCCTACGAGCAGTACTTC. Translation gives CSVVRLQSSYEQYF.

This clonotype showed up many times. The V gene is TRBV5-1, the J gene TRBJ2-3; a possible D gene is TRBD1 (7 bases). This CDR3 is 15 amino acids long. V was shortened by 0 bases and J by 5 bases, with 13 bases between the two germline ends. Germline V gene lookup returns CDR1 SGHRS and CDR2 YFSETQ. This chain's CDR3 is CASSLGGTAGDTQYF. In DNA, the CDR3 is TGCGCCAGCAGCTTGGGCGGGACAGCCGGAGATACGCAGTATTTT.

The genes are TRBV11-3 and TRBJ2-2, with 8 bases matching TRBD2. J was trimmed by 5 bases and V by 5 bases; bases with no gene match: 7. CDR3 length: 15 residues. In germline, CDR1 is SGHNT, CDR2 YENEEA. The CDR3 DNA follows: TGTGCCAGCAGCACACAGGGCGGGGGGACCGGGGAGCTGTTTTTT. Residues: CASSTQGGGTGELFF.

CDR3 nucleotides: TGCAGCGGTGACCTGGGGTTAAGGGGGGCTTTCTTT. Amino acids: CSGDLGLRGAFF. The J gene is TRBJ1-1, the V gene TRBV29-1, with a possible D match to TRBD1 (6 bases). The V and J ends lost 7 bases and 11 bases respectively, with 20 bases between them. CDR3 length: 12 amino acids. Per the germline V gene, CDR1 is SQVTM and CDR2 is ANQGSEA.

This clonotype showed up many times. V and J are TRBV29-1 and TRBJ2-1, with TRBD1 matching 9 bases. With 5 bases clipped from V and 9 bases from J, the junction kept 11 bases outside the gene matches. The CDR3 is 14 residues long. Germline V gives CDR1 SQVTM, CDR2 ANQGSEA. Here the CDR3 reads CSVTPGQGRGEQFF. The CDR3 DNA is TGCAGCGTTACTCCGGGACAGGGAAGAGGTGAGCAGTTCTTC.

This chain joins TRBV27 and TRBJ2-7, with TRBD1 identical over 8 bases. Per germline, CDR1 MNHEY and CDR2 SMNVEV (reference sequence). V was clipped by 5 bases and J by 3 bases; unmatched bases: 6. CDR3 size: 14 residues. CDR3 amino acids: CASSKPGQVYEQYF. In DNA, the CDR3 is TGTGCCAGCAGTAAACCGGGACAGGTCTACGAGCAGTACTTC.

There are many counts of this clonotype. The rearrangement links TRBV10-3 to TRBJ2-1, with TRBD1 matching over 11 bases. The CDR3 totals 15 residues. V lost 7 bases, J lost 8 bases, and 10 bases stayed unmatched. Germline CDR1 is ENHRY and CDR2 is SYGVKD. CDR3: CAIKDTGTGGDEQFF. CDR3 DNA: TGTGCCATCAAAGATACCGGGACAGGGGGGGATGAGCAGTTCTTC.

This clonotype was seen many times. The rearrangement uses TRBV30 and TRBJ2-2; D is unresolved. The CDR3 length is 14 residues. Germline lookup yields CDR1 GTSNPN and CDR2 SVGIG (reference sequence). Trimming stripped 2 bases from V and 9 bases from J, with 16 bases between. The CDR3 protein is CAWSPVEAARELFF. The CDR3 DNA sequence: TGTGCCTGGAGTCCGGTCGAGGCCGCGAGGGAGCTGTTTTTT. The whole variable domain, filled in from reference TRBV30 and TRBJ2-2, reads SQTIHQWPATLVQPVGSPLSLECTVEGTSNPNLYWYRQAAGRGLQLLFYSVGIGQISSEVPQNLSASRPQDRQFILSSKKLLLSDSGFYLCAWSPVEAARELFFGEGSRLTVL.

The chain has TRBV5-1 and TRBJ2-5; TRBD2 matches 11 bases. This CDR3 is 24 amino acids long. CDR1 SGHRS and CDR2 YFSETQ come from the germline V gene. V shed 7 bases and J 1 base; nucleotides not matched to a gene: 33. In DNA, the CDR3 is TGCGCCAGCGGAACAGGACGAAAGGGGGGACTAGCGGTAATACCAAGGGGGTCCCAAGAGACCCAGTACTTC. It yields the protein CASGTGRKGGLAVIPRGSQETQYF.

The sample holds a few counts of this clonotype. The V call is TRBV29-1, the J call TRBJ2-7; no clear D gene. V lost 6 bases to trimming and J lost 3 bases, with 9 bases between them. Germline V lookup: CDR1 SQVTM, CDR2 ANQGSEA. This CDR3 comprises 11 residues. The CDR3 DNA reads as TGCAGCGTATTCCAAGGCTACGAGCAGTACTTC. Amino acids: CSVFQGYEQYF.

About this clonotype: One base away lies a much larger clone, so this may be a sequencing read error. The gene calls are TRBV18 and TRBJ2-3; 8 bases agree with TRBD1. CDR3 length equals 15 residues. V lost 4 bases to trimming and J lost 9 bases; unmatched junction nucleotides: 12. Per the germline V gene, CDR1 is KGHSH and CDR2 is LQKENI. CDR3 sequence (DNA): TGTGCCAGCTCACGGGTTGGGCAGGGGGCGCCCACGCAGTATTTT. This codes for CASSRVGQGAPTQYF.

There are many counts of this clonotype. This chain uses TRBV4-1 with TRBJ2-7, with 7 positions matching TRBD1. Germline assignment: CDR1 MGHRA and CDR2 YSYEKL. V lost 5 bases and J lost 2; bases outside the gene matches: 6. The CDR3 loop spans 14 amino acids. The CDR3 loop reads CASSNPGTAYEQYF. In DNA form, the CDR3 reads TGCGCCAGCAGCAACCCGGGGACAGCCTACGAGCAGTACTTC.

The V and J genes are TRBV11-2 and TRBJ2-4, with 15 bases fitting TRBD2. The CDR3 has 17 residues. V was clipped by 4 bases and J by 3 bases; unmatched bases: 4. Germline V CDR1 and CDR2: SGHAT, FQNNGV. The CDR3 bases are TGTGCCAGCAGCTCGGGACTAGCGGGGGGAGTCAAAAACATTCAGTACTTC. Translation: CASSSGLAGGVKNIQYF. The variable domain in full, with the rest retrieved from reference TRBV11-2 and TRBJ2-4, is EAGVAQSPRYKIIEKRQSVAFWCNPISGHATLYWYQQILGQGPKLLIQFQNNGVVDDSQLPKDRFSAERLKGVDSTLKIQPAKLEDSAVYLCASSSGLAGGVKNIQYFGAGTRLSVL.

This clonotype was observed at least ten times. The CDR3 here is CASSSGTGANSPLHF. The CDR3 DNA reads TGTGCCAGCAGCTCCGGGACAGGGGCTAATTCACCCCTCCACTTT. V is TRBV11-2 and J is TRBJ1-6, with 10 bases aligning to TRBD1. This CDR3 has 15 residues. Trimming removed 4 bases from V and 6 bases from J; junction bases left unmatched: 3. CDR1 and CDR2 from the germline V gene are SGHAT and FQNNGV.

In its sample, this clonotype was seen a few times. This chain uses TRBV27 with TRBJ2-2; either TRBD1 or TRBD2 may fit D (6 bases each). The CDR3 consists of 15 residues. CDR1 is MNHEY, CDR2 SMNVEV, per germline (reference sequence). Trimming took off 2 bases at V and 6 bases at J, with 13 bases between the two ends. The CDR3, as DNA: TGTGCCAGCAGTTTAAAGGGGGGCATACCCGGGGAGCTGTTTTTT. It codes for CASSLKGGIPGELFF.

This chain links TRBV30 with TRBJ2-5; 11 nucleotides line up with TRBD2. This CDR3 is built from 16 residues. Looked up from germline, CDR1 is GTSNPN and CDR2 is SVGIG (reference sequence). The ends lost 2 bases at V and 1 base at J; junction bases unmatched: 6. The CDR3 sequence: CAWSKGLAGSQETQYF. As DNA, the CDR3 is TGTGCCTGGAGTAAAGGACTAGCGGGCTCCCAAGAGACCCAGTACTTC. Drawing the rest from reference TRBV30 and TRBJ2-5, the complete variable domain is SQTIHQWPATLVQPVGSPLSLECTVEGTSNPNLYWYRQAAGRGLQLLFYSVGIGQISSEVPQNLSASRPQDRQFILSSKKLLLSDSGFYLCAWSKGLAGSQETQYFGPGTRLLVL.

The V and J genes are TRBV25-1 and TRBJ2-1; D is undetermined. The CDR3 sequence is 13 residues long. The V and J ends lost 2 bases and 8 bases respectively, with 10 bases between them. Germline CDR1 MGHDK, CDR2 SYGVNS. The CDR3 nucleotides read TGTGCCAGCAGTGAAGAGGTGGCCGATGAGCAGTTCTTC. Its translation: CASSEEVADEQFF.

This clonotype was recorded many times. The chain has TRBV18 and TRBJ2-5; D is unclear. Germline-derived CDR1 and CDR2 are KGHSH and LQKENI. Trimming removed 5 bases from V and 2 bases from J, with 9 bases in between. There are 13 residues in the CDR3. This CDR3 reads CASSLTNQETQYF. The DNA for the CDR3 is TGTGCCAGCTCATTGACCAATCAAGAGACCCAGTACTTC. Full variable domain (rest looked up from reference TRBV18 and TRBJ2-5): NAGVMQNPRHLVRRRGQEARLRCSPMKGHSHVYWYRQLPEEGLKFMVYLQKENIIDESGMPKERFSAEFPKEGPSILRIQQVVRGDSAAYFCASSLTNQETQYFGPGTRLLVL.

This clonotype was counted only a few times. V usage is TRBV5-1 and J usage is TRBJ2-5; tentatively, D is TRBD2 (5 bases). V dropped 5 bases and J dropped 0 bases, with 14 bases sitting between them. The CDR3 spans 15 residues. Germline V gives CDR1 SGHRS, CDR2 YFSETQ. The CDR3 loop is CASRFGPGNQETQYF. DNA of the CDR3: TGCGCCAGCAGGTTCGGACCGGGAAACCAAGAGACCCAGTACTTC.

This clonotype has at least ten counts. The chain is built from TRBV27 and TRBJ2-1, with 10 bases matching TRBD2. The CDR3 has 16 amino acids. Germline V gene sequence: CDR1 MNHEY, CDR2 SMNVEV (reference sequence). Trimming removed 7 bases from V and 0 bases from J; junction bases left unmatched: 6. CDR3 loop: CASTPLAGGSYNEQFF. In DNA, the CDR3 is TGTGCCAGCACCCCCTTAGCGGGAGGCTCCTACAATGAGCAGTTCTTC.

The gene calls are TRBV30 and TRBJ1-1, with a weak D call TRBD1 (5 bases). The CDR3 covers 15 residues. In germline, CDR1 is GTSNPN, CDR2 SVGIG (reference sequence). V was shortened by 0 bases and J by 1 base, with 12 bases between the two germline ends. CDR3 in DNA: TGTGCCTGGAGTGTAGGTGCGGGGGGGAACACTGAAGCTTTCTTT. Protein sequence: CAWSVGAGGNTEAFF.

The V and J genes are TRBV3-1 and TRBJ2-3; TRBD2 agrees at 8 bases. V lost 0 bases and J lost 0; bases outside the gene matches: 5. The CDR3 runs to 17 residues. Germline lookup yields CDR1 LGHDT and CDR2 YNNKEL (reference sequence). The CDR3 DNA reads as TGTGCCAGCAGCCAAGATGCCGGGGGGGCCAGCACAGATACGCAGTATTTT. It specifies CASSQDAGGASTDTQYF.

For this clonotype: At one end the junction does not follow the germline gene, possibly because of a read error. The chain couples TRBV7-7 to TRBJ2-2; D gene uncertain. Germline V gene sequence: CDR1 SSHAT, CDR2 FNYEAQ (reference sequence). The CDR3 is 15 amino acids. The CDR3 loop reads CASSLEVGNTGELFF. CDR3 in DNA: TGTGCTAGCAGCTTAGAAGTGGGCAACACCGGGGAGCTGTTTTTT. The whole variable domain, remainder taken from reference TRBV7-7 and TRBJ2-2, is GAGVSQSPRYKVTKRGQDVTLRCDPISSHATLYWYQQALGQGPEFLTYFNYEAQPDKSGLPSDRFSAERPEGSISTLTIQRTEQRDSAMYRCASSLEVGNTGELFFGEGSRLTVL.

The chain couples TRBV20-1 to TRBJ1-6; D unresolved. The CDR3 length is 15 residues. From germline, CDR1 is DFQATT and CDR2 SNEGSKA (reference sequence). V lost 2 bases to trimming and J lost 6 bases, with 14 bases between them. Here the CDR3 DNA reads TGCAGTGCTAGACCTATTGGCATTTCTAATTCACCCCTCCACTTT. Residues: CSARPIGISNSPLHF.

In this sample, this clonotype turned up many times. CDR3 bases: TGTGCCAGCAGTCATGCCGCCTACAATGAGCAGTTCTTC. It encodes CASSHAAYNEQFF. V usage is TRBV2 and J usage is TRBJ2-1, with D unclear. The CDR3 spans 13 residues. From germline, CDR1 is SNHLY and CDR2 FYNNEI. The V end was cut by 5 bases, the J end by 2 bases, with 7 bases between.